This T cell receptor beta chain was observed in a study of Tregs in tolerant kidney transplant recipients. V lost 3 bases to trimming and J lost 2 bases, with 9 bases between them. CDR1 and CDR2 from the germline V gene are DFQATT and SNEGSKA (reference sequence). The CDR3 extends over 13 amino acids. Mixed chimerism was transient after nonmyeloablative marrow transplants from related graft donors. On this clone itself: From the germline J gene comes the end of the CDR3, since the read stops 3 residues before it.

Clones were sequenced by immunoSEQ multiplex PCR, and TCRdb holds only the in-frame ones, with some missing. This sample's clone table lists about 5,300 clones. Sequenced material: CD4+ T cells from blood (PBMCs), taken about 15 months after the transplant. The sequence was obtained from a human patient who received a combined kidney and bone marrow transplant. The T cells may come from the graft donor. The rearrangement joins TRBV20-1 to TRBJ2-3; the D is unclear. The CDR3 DNA, read in part, is TGCAGTGCTAGGGGCAGGCCCACAGATACG. This gives the protein CSARGRPTDT. The full CDR3 is CSARGRPTDTQYF.